This TCR beta chain was identified during a study of CD8+CD57+ T cells in acquired aplastic anemia. Only patients with CD8+CD57+ cell expansion on flow cytometry were chosen for sequencing. Notes on this clonotype: This may stem from a read error, because a much larger clone lies one nucleotide away.

This CDR3 contains 17 residues. From germline, CDR1 is LNHNV and CDR2 YYDKDF (reference sequence). The ends lost 2 bases at V and 5 bases at J; junction bases unmatched: 12. Genomic DNA was employed as the template in profiling TCR beta VDJ and CDR3. One entry per CDR3 protein, called by TCRdb with MiXCR from the reads. The table lists about half a million distinct CDR3 sequences, less than 35% of them singletons, with about 0.8% in the top ten. Sequenced material: sorted CD4+, CD8+, or CD8+CD57+ T cells (not recorded which) from PBMCs. The chain recombines TRBV15 with TRBJ1-2, with 9 bases identical to TRBD1. The TCR originated in a human donor with aplastic anemia. DNA for the CDR3: TGTGCCACCAGCAGAACCGGGACAGGGTCTTTTTCGTATGGCTACACCTTC. This translates into CATSRTGTGSFSYGYTF.